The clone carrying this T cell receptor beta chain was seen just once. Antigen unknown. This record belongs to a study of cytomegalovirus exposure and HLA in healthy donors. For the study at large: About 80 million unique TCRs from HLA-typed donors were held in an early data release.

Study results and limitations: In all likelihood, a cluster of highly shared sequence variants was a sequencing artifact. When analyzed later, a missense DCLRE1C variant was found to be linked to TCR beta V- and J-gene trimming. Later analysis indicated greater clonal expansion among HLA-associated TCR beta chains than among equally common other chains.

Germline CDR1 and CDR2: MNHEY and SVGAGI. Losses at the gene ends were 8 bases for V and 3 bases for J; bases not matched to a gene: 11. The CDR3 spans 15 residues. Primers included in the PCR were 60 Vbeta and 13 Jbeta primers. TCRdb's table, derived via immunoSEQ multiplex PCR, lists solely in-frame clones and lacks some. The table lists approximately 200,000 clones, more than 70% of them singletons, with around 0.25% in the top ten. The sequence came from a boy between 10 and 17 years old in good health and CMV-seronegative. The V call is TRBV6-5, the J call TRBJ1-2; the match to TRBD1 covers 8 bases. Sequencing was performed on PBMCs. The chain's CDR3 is CASGNRGRGHYGYTF. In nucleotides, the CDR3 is TGTGCCAGCGGCAACAGGGGGAGGGGGCACTATGGCTACACCTTC.